A selection of T cell receptor beta chains follows, all from one sample in a study of cytotoxic CD8 clonotypes in ibrutinib-treated CLL. TCRdb keeps only in-frame clones here, not all; method: immunoSEQ multiplex PCR. The table has roughly 180,000 clones, 55% to 85% seen once. Here the sequenced sample was PBMCs, taken after 24 months of ibrutinib treatment. These receptors were obtained from a human donor with chronic lymphocytic leukemia. Each CDR3 is given with its conserved first and last residue. The order of the fields is V gene, clone size, J gene, D gene, CDR3 DNA, CDR3 protein. A D gene is named only where the DNA matches it firmly. Some rows mark clone size as missing; the rest say once, few, many or name a class of expanded clone.

V gene: TRBV2
clone size: .
J gene: TRBJ2-1
D gene: TRBD2
CDR3 DNA: TGTGCCAGCAGCCCTGGACTAGCGGGACCATCGACTTCCTACAATGAGCAGTTCTTC
CDR3 protein: CASSPGLAGPSTSYNEQFF

V gene: TRBV7-6
clone size: once
J gene: TRBJ2-7
D gene: .
CDR3 DNA: TGTGCCAGCAGCCATGGTAGGGTCTACGAGCAGTACTTC
CDR3 protein: CASSHGRVYEQYF

V gene: TRBV5-1
clone size: .
J gene: TRBJ1-2
D gene: .
CDR3 DNA: TGCGCCAGCAGCTATACAGGTAGAATAGTTGACGGCTACACCTTC
CDR3 protein: CASSYTGRIVDGYTF

V gene: TRBV10-3
clone size: few
J gene: TRBJ1-1
D gene: .
CDR3 DNA: TGTGCCATCAGTAGGACAGTTGGTACTGAAGCTTTCTTT
CDR3 protein: CAISRTVGTEAFF

V gene: TRBV4-1
clone size: .
J gene: TRBJ2-3
D gene: .
CDR3 DNA: TGCGCCAGCAGCCAGGCGATAGCGGAGAGCACAGATACGCAGTATTTT
CDR3 protein: CASSQAIAESTDTQYF

V gene: TRBV5-1
clone size: .
J gene: TRBJ1-5
D gene: TRBD1
CDR3 DNA: TGCGCCAGCAGCTTAACCGGGACAGATAGCAATCAGCCCCAGCATTTT
CDR3 protein: CASSLTGTDSNQPQHF

V gene: TRBV27
clone size: few
J gene: TRBJ1-5
D gene: .
CDR3 DNA: TGTGCCAGCCACCGGGGGGGCCCGACTAGCAATCAGCCCCAGCATTTT
CDR3 protein: CASHRGGPTSNQPQHF

V gene: TRBV4-1
clone size: few
J gene: TRBJ1-5
D gene: TRBD1
CDR3 DNA: TGCGCCAGCAGCCAGACTCGACAGGGTGATCAGCCCCAGCATTTT
CDR3 protein: CASSQTRQGDQPQHF

V gene: TRBV4-1
clone size: .
J gene: TRBJ1-5
D gene: .
CDR3 DNA: TGCGCCAGCAGCCAAGCCGGGGGCGAAGATCAGCCCCAGCATTTT
CDR3 protein: CASSQAGGEDQPQHF

V gene: TRBV5-1
clone size: .
J gene: TRBJ2-7
D gene: TRBD1
CDR3 DNA: TGCGCCAGCAGCTTCCGGACAGGGTTGGGAGAGCAGTACTTC
CDR3 protein: CASSFRTGLGEQYF

V gene: TRBV4-1
clone size: .
J gene: TRBJ2-3
D gene: TRBD1
CDR3 DNA: TGCGCCAGCAGCCCCTACCGAGCAGGGGGTCTAACAGATACGCAGTATTTT
CDR3 protein: CASSPYRAGGLTDTQYF

V gene: TRBV7-8
clone size: .
J gene: TRBJ2-2
D gene: .
CDR3 DNA: TGTGCCAGCACCACCTTGGTAGAAACCGGGGAGCTGTTTTTT
CDR3 protein: CASTTLVETGELFF

V gene: TRBV19
clone size: .
J gene: TRBJ2-7
D gene: TRBD2
CDR3 DNA: TGTGCCAGTAGTTCCCCGGGACTAGCCCCTTTCAACGAGCAGTACTTC
CDR3 protein: CASSSPGLAPFNEQYF

V gene: TRBV9
clone size: .
J gene: TRBJ2-7
D gene: .
CDR3 DNA: TGTGCCAGCAGCGTAGGCAGGGACATTTTATACGAGCAGTACTTC
CDR3 protein: CASSVGRDILYEQYF

V gene: TRBV18
clone size: .
J gene: TRBJ1-1
D gene: .
CDR3 DNA: TGTGCCAGCTCACCAAAGGCAGGGGAAGGCACTGAAGCTTTCTTT
CDR3 protein: CASSPKAGEGTEAFF

V gene: TRBV27
clone size: .
J gene: TRBJ2-3
D gene: TRBD2
CDR3 DNA: TGTGCCAGCAGTCCGGGACTAGCGGGAGCATACAATACGCAGTATTTT
CDR3 protein: CASSPGLAGAYNTQYF

V gene: TRBV11-2
clone size: .
J gene: TRBJ1-1
D gene: .
CDR3 DNA: TGTGCCAGCAGCTTAGTTCTGGGAGGGGAGACCGCTTTCTTT
CDR3 protein: CASSLVLGGETAFF

V gene: TRBV2
clone size: few
J gene: TRBJ1-5
D gene: .
CDR3 DNA: TGTGCCAGCAGTGACGGGTCAGGGAATCAGCCCCAGCATTTT
CDR3 protein: CASSDGSGNQPQHF

V gene: TRBV2
clone size: .
J gene: TRBJ1-4
D gene: .
CDR3 DNA: TGTGCCAGCAGGGTGGGGGGCTCATATGAAAAACTGTTTTTT
CDR3 protein: CASRVGGSYEKLFF

V gene: TRBV9
clone size: few
J gene: TRBJ1-3
D gene: .
CDR3 DNA: TGTGCCAGCAGCGTAGCCCTCCATTCAGGCACCATATATTTT
CDR3 protein: CASSVALHSGTIYF

V gene: TRBV15
clone size: .
J gene: TRBJ1-5
D gene: TRBD1
CDR3 DNA: TGTGCCACCAGCATCCCTGGGAGGGGACAGGGAATAAATCAGCCCCAGCATTTT
CDR3 protein: CATSIPGRGQGINQPQHF

V gene: TRBV6-4
clone size: .
J gene: TRBJ2-2
D gene: TRBD2
CDR3 DNA: TGTGCCAGCAGTGTACTAGCGGGACATACCGGGGAGCTGTTTTTT
CDR3 protein: CASSVLAGHTGELFF

V gene: TRBV6-5
clone size: .
J gene: TRBJ1-1
D gene: .
CDR3 DNA: TGTGCCAGCAGTTACTCGTACACTCGGGACCCGGGAACGGCTTTCTTT
CDR3 protein: CASSYSYTRDPGTAFF

V gene: TRBV14
clone size: .
J gene: TRBJ1-1
D gene: .
CDR3 DNA: TGTGCCAGACAGGACACCAGGGGTCCTGAAGCTTTCTTT
CDR3 protein: CARQDTRGPEAFF